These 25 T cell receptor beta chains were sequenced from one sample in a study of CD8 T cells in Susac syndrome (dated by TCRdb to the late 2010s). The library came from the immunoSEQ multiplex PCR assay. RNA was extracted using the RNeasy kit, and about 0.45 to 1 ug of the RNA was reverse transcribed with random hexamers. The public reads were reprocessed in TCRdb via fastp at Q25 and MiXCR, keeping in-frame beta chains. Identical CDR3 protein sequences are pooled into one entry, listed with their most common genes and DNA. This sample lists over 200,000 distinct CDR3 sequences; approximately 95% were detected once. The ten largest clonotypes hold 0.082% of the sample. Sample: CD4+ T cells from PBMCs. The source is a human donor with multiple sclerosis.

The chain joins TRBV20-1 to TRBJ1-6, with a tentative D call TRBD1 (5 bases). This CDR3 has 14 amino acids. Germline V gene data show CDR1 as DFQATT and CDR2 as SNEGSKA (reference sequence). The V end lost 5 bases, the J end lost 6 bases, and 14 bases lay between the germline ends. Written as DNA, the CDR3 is TGCAGTGCTGCCCGGGCCGGGGGTAATTCACCCCTCCACTTT. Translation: CSAARAGGNSPLHF.

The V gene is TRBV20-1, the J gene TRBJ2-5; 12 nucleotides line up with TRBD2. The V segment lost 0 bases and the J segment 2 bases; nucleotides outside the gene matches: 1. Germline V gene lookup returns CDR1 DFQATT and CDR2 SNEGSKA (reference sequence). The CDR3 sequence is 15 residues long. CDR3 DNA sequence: TGCAGTGCTAGAGATCTAGCGGGGGGGCAAGAGACCCAGTACTTC. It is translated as CSARDLAGGQETQYF.

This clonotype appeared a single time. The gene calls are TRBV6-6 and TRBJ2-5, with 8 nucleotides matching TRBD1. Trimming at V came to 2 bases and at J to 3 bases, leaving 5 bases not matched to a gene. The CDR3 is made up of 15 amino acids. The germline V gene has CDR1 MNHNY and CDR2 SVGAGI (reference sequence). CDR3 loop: CASSYLQGAEETQYF. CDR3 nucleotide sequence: TGTGCCAGCAGTTACCTTCAGGGGGCCGAAGAGACCCAGTACTTC.

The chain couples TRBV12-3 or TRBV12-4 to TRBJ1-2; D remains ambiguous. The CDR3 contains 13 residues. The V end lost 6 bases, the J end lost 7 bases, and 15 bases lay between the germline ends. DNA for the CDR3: TGTGCCAGCAGAATTTCGGGAGGATCTGGCTACACCTTC. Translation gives CASRISGGSGYTF.

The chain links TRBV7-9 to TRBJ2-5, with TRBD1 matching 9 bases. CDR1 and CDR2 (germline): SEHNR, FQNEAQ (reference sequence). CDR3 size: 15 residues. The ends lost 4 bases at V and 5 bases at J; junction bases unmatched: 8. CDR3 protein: CASSSGDRAGETQYF. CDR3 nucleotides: TGTGCCAGCAGCTCGGGGGACAGGGCGGGCGAGACCCAGTACTTC.

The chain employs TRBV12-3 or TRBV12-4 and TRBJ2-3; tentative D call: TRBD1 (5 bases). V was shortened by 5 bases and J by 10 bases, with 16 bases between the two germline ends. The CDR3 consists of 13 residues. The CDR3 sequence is CASSPQQDPPQYF. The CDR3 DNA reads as TGTGCCAGCAGTCCCCAACAGGACCCCCCGCAGTATTTT.

The chain's CDR3 is CASSESGAGAFF. As DNA, the CDR3 is TGTGCCAGCAGTGAATCGGGGGCGGGCGCTTTCTTT. This chain links TRBV25-1 with TRBJ1-1, with D maybe TRBD1 (6 bases). CDR1 is MGHDK and CDR2 is SYGVNS in the germline V gene. With 1 base removed from V and 11 bases from J, the gap between germline ends came to 11 bases. CDR3 length: 12 residues.

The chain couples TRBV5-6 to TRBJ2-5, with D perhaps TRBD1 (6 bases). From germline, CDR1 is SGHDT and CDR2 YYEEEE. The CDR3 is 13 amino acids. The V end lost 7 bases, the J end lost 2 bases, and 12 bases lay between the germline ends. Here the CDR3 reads CASRRTAQETQYF. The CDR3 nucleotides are TGTGCCAGCCGTCGGACAGCGCAAGAGACCCAGTACTTC.

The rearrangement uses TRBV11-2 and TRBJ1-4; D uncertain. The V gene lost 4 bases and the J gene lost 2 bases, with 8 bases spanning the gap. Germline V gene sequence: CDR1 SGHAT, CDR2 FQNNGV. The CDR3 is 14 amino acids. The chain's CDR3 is CASSSPRTNEKLFF. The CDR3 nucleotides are TGTGCCAGCAGCTCACCAAGGACTAATGAAAAACTGTTTTTT.

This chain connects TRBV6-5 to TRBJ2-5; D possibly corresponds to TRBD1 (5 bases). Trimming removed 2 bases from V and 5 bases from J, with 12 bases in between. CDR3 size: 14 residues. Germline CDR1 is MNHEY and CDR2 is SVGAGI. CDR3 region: CASSYVVKGETQYF. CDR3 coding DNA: TGTGCCAGCAGTTACGTTGTGAAGGGGGAGACCCAGTACTTC.

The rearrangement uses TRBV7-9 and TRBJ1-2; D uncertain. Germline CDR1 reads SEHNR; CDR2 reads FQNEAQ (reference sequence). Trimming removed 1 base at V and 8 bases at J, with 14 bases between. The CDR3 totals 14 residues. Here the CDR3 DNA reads TGTGCCAGCAGCTTAGGGACGCTCACCAGAGGCTACACCTTC. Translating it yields CASSLGTLTRGYTF.

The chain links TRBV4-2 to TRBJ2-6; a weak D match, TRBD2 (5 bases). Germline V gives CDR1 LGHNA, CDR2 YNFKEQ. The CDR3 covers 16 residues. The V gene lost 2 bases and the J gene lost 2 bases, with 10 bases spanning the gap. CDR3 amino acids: CASSQTPSPGANVLTF. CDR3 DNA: TGTGCCAGCAGCCAAACCCCTAGCCCTGGGGCCAACGTCCTGACTTTC.

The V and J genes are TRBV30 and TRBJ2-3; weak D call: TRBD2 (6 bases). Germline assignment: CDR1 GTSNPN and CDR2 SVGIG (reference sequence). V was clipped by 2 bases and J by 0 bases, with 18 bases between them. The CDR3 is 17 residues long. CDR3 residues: CAWSPSGTLPSTDTQYF. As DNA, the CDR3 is TGTGCCTGGAGTCCTTCCGGGACTCTTCCTAGCACAGATACGCAGTATTTT. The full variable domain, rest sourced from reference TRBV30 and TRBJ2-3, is SQTIHQWPATLVQPVGSPLSLECTVEGTSNPNLYWYRQAAGRGLQLLFYSVGIGQISSEVPQNLSASRPQDRQFILSSKKLLLSDSGFYLCAWSPSGTLPSTDTQYFGPGTRLTVL.

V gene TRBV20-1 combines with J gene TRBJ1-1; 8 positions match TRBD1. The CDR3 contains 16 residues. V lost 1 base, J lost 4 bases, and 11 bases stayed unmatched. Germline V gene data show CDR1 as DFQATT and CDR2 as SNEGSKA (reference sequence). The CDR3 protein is CSARGRPGGAITEAFF. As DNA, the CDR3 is TGCAGTGCTAGAGGGCGACCAGGGGGCGCGATCACTGAAGCTTTCTTT.

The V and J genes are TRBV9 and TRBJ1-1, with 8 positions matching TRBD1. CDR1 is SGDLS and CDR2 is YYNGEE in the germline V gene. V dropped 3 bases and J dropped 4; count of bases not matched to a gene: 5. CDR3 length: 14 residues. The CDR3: CASSALTGATEAFF. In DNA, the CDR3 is TGTGCCAGCAGCGCTCTGACAGGGGCCACTGAAGCTTTCTTT.

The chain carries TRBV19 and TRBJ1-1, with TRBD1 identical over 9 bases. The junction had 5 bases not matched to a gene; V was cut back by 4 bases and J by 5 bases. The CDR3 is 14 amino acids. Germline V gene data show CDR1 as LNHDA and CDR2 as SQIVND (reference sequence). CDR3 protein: CASSTTGGGTEAFF. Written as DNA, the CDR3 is TGTGCCAGTAGTACTACAGGGGGCGGTACTGAAGCTTTCTTT.

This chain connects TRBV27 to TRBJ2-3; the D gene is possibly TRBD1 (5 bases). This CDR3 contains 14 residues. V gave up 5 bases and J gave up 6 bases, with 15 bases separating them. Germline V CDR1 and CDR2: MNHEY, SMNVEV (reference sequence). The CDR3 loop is CASSPTVPPDTQYF. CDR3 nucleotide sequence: TGTGCCAGCAGTCCGACAGTGCCGCCCGATACGCAGTATTTT.

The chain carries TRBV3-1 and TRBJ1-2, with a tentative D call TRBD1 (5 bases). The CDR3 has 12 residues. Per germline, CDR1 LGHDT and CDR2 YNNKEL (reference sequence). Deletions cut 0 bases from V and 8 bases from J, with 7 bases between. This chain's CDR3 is CASSQEGRGYTF. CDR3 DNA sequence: TGTGCCAGCAGCCAAGAGGGGCGGGGCTACACCTTC.

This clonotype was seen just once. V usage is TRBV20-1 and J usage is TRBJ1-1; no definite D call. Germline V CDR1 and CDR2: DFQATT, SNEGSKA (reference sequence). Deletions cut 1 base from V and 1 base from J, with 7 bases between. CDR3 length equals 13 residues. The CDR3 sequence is CSARGHPNTEAFF. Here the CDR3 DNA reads TGCAGTGCTAGAGGACACCCGAACACTGAAGCTTTCTTT.

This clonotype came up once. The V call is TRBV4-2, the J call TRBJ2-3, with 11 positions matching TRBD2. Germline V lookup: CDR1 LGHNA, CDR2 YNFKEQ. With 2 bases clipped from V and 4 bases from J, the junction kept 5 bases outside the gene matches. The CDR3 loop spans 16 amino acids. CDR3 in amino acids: CASSQQLSGGADTQYF. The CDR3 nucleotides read TGTGCCAGCAGCCAACAGCTTAGCGGGGGGGCAGATACGCAGTATTTT.

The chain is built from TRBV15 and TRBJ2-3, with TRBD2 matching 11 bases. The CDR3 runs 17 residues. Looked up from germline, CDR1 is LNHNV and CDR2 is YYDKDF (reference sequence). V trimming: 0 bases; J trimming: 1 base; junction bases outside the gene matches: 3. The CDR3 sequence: CATSRDLTSGGTDTQYF. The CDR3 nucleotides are TGTGCCACCAGCAGAGATCTGACTAGCGGGGGCACAGATACGCAGTATTTT.

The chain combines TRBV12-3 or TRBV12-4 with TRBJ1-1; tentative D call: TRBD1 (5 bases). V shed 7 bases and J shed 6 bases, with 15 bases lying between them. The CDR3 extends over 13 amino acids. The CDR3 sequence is CASILAVGAEAFF. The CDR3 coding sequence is TGTGCCAGCATCCTGGCGGTGGGGGCTGAAGCTTTCTTT.

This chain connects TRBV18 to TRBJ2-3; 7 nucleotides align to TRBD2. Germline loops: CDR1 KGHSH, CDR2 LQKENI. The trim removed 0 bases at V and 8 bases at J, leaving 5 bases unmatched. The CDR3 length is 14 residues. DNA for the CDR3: TGTGCCAGCTCACCACCACGACTAGCCGGTACGCAGTATTTT. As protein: CASSPPRLAGTQYF.

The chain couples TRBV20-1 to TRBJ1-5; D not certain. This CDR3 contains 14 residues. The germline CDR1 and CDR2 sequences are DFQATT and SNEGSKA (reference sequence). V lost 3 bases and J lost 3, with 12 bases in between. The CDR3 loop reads CSASQGRNNQPQHF. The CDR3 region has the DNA TGCAGTGCTAGCCAAGGACGGAACAATCAGCCCCAGCATTTT.

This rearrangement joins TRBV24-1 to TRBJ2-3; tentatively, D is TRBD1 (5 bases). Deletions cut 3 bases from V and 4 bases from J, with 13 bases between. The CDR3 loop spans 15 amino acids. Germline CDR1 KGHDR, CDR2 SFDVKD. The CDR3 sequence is CATSDVAGPADTQYF. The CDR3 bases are TGTGCCACCAGTGATGTGGCAGGGCCAGCAGATACGCAGTATTTT.